In this sample, the clone carrying this TCR beta chain turned up a few times. The antigen is undetermined. Unique molecular identifiers featured in each of the TCR beta cDNA libraries. Each CDR3 protein is one row after TCRdb ran MiXCR on the PCR reads. This table has 650,000 to 850,000 distinct CDR3 sequences, 35% to 55% appearing once. The data derive from a study of post-analysis software for immune sequencing data. Study-wide findings and caveats: Strong co-clustering by F measure was evident for samples that had been prepared in the same batch.

The sequence was obtained from a girl aged 10 to 17 with multiple sclerosis. The sequencing sample was made of blood.

CDR3 region: CASSSTSGRALWKNEQYF. In DNA, the CDR3 is TGTGCCAGCAGTTCGACTAGCGGGAGGGCCCTCTGGAAAAACGAGCAGTACTTC. The rearrangement joins TRBV27 to TRBJ2-7; TRBD2 matches at 14 bases. Germline V lookup: CDR1 MNHEY, CDR2 SMNVEV (reference sequence). Germline trimming cut 4 bases from V and 5 bases from J; bases unmatched to any gene: 13. The CDR3 loop spans 18 amino acids.